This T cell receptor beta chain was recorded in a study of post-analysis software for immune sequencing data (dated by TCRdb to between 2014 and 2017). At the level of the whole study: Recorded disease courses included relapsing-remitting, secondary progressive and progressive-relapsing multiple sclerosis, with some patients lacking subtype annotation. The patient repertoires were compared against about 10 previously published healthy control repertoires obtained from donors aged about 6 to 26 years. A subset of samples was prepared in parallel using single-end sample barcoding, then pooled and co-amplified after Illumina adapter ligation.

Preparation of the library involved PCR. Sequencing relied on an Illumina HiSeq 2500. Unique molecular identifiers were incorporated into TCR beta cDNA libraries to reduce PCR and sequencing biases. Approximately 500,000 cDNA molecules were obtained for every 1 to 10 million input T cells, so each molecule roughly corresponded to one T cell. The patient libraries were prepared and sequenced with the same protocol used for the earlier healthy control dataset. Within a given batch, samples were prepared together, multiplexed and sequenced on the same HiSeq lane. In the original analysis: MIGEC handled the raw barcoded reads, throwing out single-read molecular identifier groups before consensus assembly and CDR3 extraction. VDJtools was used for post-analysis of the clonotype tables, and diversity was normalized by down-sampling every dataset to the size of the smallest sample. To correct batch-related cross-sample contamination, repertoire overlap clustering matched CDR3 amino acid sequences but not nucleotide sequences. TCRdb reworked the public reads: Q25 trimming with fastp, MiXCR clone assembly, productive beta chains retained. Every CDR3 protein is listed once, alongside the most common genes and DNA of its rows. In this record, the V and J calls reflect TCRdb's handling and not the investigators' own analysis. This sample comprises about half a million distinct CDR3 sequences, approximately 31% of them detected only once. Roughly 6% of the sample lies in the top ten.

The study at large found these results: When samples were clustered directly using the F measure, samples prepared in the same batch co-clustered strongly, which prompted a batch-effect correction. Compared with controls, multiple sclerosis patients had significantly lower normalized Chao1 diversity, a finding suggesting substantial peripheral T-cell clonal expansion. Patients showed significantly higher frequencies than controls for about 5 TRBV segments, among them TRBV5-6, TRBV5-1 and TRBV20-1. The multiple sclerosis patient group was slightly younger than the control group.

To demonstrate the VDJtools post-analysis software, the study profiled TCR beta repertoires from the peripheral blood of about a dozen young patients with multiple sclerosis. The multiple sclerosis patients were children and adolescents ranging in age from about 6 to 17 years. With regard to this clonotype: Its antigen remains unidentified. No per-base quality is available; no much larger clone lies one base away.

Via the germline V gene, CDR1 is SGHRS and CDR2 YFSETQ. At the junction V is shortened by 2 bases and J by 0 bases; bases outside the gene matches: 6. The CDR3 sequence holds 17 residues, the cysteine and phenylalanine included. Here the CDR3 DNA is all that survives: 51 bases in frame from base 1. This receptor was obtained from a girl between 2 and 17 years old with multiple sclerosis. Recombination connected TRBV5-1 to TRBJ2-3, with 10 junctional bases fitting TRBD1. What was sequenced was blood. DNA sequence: TGCGCCAGCAGCTTCCCCGGACAGGGGGGTAGCACAGATACGCAGTATTTT. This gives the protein CASSFPGQGGSTDTQYF.